Below are 9 T cell receptor beta chains sequenced from a single sample in a study of cytomegalovirus exposure and HLA in healthy donors. Researchers ran the PCR with 60 Vbeta and 13 Jbeta primers. Produced via immunoSEQ multiplex PCR; TCRdb's table is partial and in-frame only. Of approximately 140,000 clones in the sample, around 72% were seen once. Sequencing was carried out using PBMCs. The source of these receptors is a woman between 35 and 50 years old in good health and CMV-seronegative.

The V gene is TRBV25-1, the J gene TRBJ2-5; TRBD2 aligns across 7 bases. From germline, CDR1 is MGHDK and CDR2 SYGVNS. Trimming cost V 2 bases and J 4 bases; bases outside gene matches: 7. The length of the CDR3 is 15 residues. The CDR3 loop reads CASSERATGGETQYF. CDR3 DNA: TGTGCCAGCAGTGAACGTGCCACGGGGGGAGAGACCCAGTACTTC.

The V and J genes are TRBV19 and TRBJ1-2; TRBD1 matches 9 bases. CDR1 LNHDA and CDR2 SQIVND come from the germline V gene (reference sequence). J was trimmed by 2 bases and V by 6 bases; bases with no gene match: 7. The CDR3 covers 15 residues. CDR3 sequence (DNA): TGTGCCAGTAGAATAACACAGGGGGCAAACTATGGCTACACCTTC. Translated, it gives CASRITQGANYGYTF.

The chain joins TRBV4-1 to TRBJ2-1, with D tentatively TRBD2 (7 bases). Germline V gene sequence: CDR1 MGHRA, CDR2 YSYEKL. The V end was cut by 0 bases, the J end by 3 bases, with 18 bases between. The CDR3 is made up of 18 amino acids. CDR3 loop: CASSQEGGAGSYYNEQFF. The CDR3 DNA reads TGCGCCAGCAGCCAAGAAGGGGGGGCGGGGAGCTACTACAATGAGCAGTTCTTC.

This rearrangement joins TRBV28 to TRBJ1-1; 7 bases are shared with TRBD1. The length of the CDR3 is 16 residues. Losses at the gene ends were 5 bases for V and 1 base for J; bases not matched to a gene: 10. Germline CDR1 MDHEN, CDR2 SYDVKM. This chain's CDR3 is CASSLFSGGTNTEAFF. The CDR3 DNA follows: TGTGCCAGCAGTCTCTTTTCAGGGGGGACGAACACTGAAGCTTTCTTT.

The rearrangement uses TRBV11-2 and TRBJ2-7; TRBD1 aligns across 8 bases. The CDR3 contains 16 residues. J lost 1 base, V lost 5 bases, and 10 bases had no gene match. From germline, CDR1 is SGHAT and CDR2 FQNNGV. The CDR3 spells CASSGPGQVESYEQYV. The CDR3 DNA follows: TGTGCCAGCAGCGGCCCGGGACAGGTTGAATCCTACGAGCAGTACGTC.

This clone was counted between two and nine times. The chain carries TRBV29-1 and TRBJ1-1; a possible D gene is TRBD1 (5 bases). The germline gives CDR1 SQVTM, CDR2 ANQGSEA. Trimming pared 7 bases from V and 5 bases from J, leaving 8 bases between. The CDR3 extends over 10 amino acids. CDR3 DNA: TGCAGCGCGGGGGAAACTGAAGCTTTCTTT. Translating gives CSAGETEAFF. Full variable domain (missing parts from reference TRBV29-1 and TRBJ1-1): SAVISQKPSRDICQRGTSLTIQCQVDSQVTMMFWYRQQPGQSLTLIATANQGSEATYESGFVIDKFPISRPNLTFSTLTVSNMSPEDSSIYLCSAGETEAFFGQGTRLTVV.

V and J are TRBV2 and TRBJ1-2, with TRBD1 matching 7 bases. CDR1 and CDR2 from the germline V gene are SNHLY and FYNNEI. The V and J ends lost 1 base and 4 bases, in that order; junction bases with no gene match: 6. CDR3 length: 15 residues. This chain's CDR3 is CASSEVVGTVYGYTF. CDR3 in DNA: TGTGCCAGCAGTGAAGTTGTTGGGACAGTCTATGGCTACACCTTC.

The chain combines TRBV19 with TRBJ1-1; a weak D match, TRBD1 (5 bases). This CDR3 has 15 residues. V lost 7 bases, J lost 0 bases, and 15 bases lay in between. Germline CDR1 reads LNHDA; CDR2 reads SQIVND (reference sequence). CDR3 protein: CASNTDRTVNTEAFF. DNA for the CDR3: TGTGCCAGTAATACAGACAGAACAGTGAACACTGAAGCTTTCTTT.

CDR3 DNA sequence: TGTGCCAGCAGCCATAAGGGGCAAAGCTCTGGAAACACCATATATTTT. It translates to CASSHKGQSSGNTIYF. J is TRBJ1-3 and V is TRBV7-9; weak D call: TRBD1 (5 bases). The CDR3 is 16 residues long. Germline CDR1 SEHNR, CDR2 FQNEAQ (reference sequence). V lost 5 bases to trimming and J lost 0 bases, with 14 bases between them.